This TCR beta chain was captured by sequencing in a study of control samples from healthy donors and cancer patients. TCRdb's table, derived via immunoSEQ multiplex PCR, lists solely in-frame clones and lacks some. The table lists 90,000 to 110,000 clones, 83% of them singletons. The CDR3 spans 20 residues. Trimming shortened V by 3 bases and J by 6 bases, and 33 bases separated the two germline ends. Looked up from germline, CDR1 is SGHVS and CDR2 is FQNEAQ. J is TRBJ2-7 and V is TRBV7-8, with a tentative D call TRBD1 (7 bases). The receptor was isolated from a woman aged 50 to 65 in good health. The sequenced material came from blood. This chain's CDR3 is CASSLPYRTGARRPEGEQYF. DNA for the CDR3: TGTGCCAGCAGCTTGCCCTACAGAACAGGGGCGCGCCGTCCGGAGGGCGAGCAGTACTTC.